This TCR beta chain comes out of a study of cytomegalovirus exposure and HLA in healthy donors. Overall study: Later, an analysis reported that the 130 or so validation repertoires had used the same platform as the approximately 690 first-cohort repertoires.

This clone was seen only once. What it recognizes is unknown. The method was immunoSEQ multiplex PCR; TCRdb's version includes in-frame clones alone and lacks a portion of them. The sample records about 190,000 clones, around four fifths being singletons. Study-wide results and limits: Among the CMV-associated chains, a few were confirmed in vitro as specific for CMV antigens. According to a later analysis, TCR clusters from the first cohort tended to co-occur in the 120 or so validation repertoires. There were 150 to 200 TCR beta chains listed as cytomegalovirus-associated.

Trimming removed 2 bases from V and 8 bases from J, with 13 bases in between. The germline CDR1 and CDR2 sequences are MNHNS and SASEGT. The CDR3 contains 14 residues. The sequencing input was PBMCs. The gene calls are TRBV6-1 and TRBJ1-5; TRBD1 is a possible D gene (6 bases). The TCR originated in a man aged 18 to 35 in good health and CMV-seropositive. DNA for the CDR3: TGTGCCAGCAGTGAAAGGGGGGGCCGAGAGCCCCAGCATTTT. Its translation is CASSERGGREPQHF.